The clone carrying this T cell receptor (beta chain) has at least ten counts. As yet, its antigen is unknown. The data were obtained in a study of blood T cells in healthy people across ages. Then a second PCR, running roughly 7 to 11 cycles, was carried out with a sample-barcoded 5' primer and a J-beta primer mix. A single record per CDR3 protein comes from TCRdb applying MiXCR to the 5' RACE reads. The table records 1.5 million to 1.8 million distinct CDR3 sequences, under 55% of them present only once. Study findings and constraints: Naive CD4+ cells and diversity were both higher in long-lived donors than in aged donors. One million T cells yielded diversity estimates that were considered underestimates.

Sample: blood. This receptor was obtained from a woman aged 18-29 years in good health.

CDR3 loop: CASSLGSPTDTQYF. The CDR3 DNA reads TGTGCCAGCAGTTTGGGCTCCCCCACAGATACGCAGTATTTT. J is TRBJ2-3 and V is TRBV27; D is unclear. This CDR3 region has 14 residues. Germline lookup yields CDR1 MNHEY and CDR2 SMNVEV (reference sequence). Deletions cut 3 bases from V and 2 bases from J, with 9 bases between.